This is a list of T cell receptor beta chains from one sample in a study of T cell responses to AZD1222 COVID-19 vaccine. Generated by immunoSEQ multiplex PCR, the TCRdb table keeps only in-frame clones and is missing some. The sample contains fewer than 120,000 clones, about 88% of which appear only once. The sample here was peripheral blood, taken on day 0 of AZD1222 vaccination. The receptor source for this set is an adult in good health. Both conserved end residues are part of each CDR3. The D gene is left open where the match is weak. Rows give clone size only sometimes, using once, few, many, or a class for an expanded clone.

TRBJ2-2 | . | TRBV29-1 | 12 | TRBD1 | TGCAGCGTTGGACAGGGGCCCGGGGAGCTGTTTTTT | CSVGQGPGELFF
TRBJ1-1 | . | TRBV7-9 | 16 | . | TGTGCCAGCAGCTCCAGGGCCCCGTCATTGAACACTGAAGCTTTCTTT | CASSSRAPSLNTEAFF
TRBJ1-2 | . | TRBV2 | 11 | . | TGTGCCAGCAGTGAAGACTACCGATACACCTTC | CASSEDYRYTF
TRBJ2-2 | once | TRBV11-3 | 14 | TRBD2 | TGTGCCAGCAGCTCGGGGGAGGGGACCGGGGAGCTGTTTTTT | CASSSGEGTGELFF
TRBJ1-5 | . | TRBV27 | 13 | TRBD1 | TGTGCCAGCAGCCTCGACAGGGGGAGGCCCCAGCATTTT | CASSLDRGRPQHF
TRBJ1-6 | . | TRBV3-1/TRBV3-2 | 16 | TRBD1 | TGTGCCAGCAGCCACCCAAGGACAGGGCCCGGATCACCCCTCCACTTT | CASSHPRTGPGSPLHF
TRBJ1-2 | . | TRBV10-1 | 13 | TRBD1 | TGCGCCAGCAGTGGGGACAGACGCTATGGCTACACCTTC | CASSGDRRYGYTF
TRBJ1-1 | . | TRBV2 | 14 | TRBD1 | TGTGCCAGCACAGGGGGCGCGTTGGACACTGAAGCTTTCTTT | CASTGGALDTEAFF
TRBJ1-1 | . | TRBV10-1 | 13 | TRBD1 | TGCGCCAGTAGGCCGGGGACAGGCCGTGAAGCTTTCTTT | CASRPGTGREAFF
TRBJ1-5 | . | TRBV29-1 | 15 | . | TGCAGCGTTGGAGTTAGTCCCAATAGCAATCAGCCCCAGCATTTT | CSVGVSPNSNQPQHF
TRBJ2-7 | . | TRBV6-1 | 14 | . | TGTGCCAGCAGTGAACTCTCCCGTCGGGACGAGCAGTACTTC | CASSELSRRDEQYF
TRBJ1-5 | . | TRBV6-5 | 15 | . | TGTGCCAGCAGTTCCTCCCGGGCTCAAAGTCAGCCCCAGCATTTT | CASSSSRAQSQPQHF
TRBJ2-3 | . | TRBV3-1/TRBV3-2 | 16 | . | TGTGCCAGCAGCCAAGGAATGGTTGCAGGGCCAGATACGCAGTATTTT | CASSQGMVAGPDTQYF
TRBJ2-1 | few | TRBV27 | 12 | . | TGTGCCAGCAGTCCCAGGGTCGATGAGCAGTTCTTC | CASSPRVDEQFF
TRBJ1-2 | . | TRBV2 | 14 | . | TGTGCCAGCAGTCTTGGTTTGCCAAACTATGGCTACACCTTC | CASSLGLPNYGYTF
TRBJ1-2 | once | TRBV19 | 11 | . | TGTGCCAGTAGTACGGGCTATGGCTACACCTTC | CASSTGYGYTF
TRBJ1-6 | . | TRBV30 | 14 | . | TGTGCCTGGAGTGTAATATCAGATCATTCACCCCTCCACTTT | CAWSVISDHSPLHF
TRBJ1-1 | once | TRBV3-1/TRBV3-2 | 15 | . | TGTGCCAGCAGCCAAAGGGGGACAACGAACACTGAAGCTTTCTTT | CASSQRGTTNTEAFF
TRBJ1-2 | . | TRBV10-2 | 14 | . | TGCGCCAGCCGGGGGGCAGGGGCCAACTATGGCTACACCTTC | CASRGAGANYGYTF
TRBJ1-2 | . | TRBV27 | 14 | . | TGTGCCAGCAGTTTTAGAGGGTATGGCTATGGCTACACCTTC | CASSFRGYGYGYTF
TRBJ1-5 | few | TRBV7-9 | 15 | . | TGTGCCAGCAGCTTATGGGGGAATCGCAATCAGCCCCAGCATTTT | CASSLWGNRNQPQHF
TRBJ2-7 | . | TRBV11-1 | 15 | . | TGTGCCAGCAGTATAGAGGCTGGTCTATCCTACGAGCAGTACTTC | CASSIEAGLSYEQYF
TRBJ2-7 | . | TRBV6-1 | 17 | TRBD1 | TGTGCCAGCAGTGAAGCGCTAGGGACAGGGGCCCCCTACGAGCAGTACTTC | CASSEALGTGAPYEQYF
TRBJ1-3 | . | TRBV2 | 16 | . | TGTGCCAGCAGTGAGCTCTACAGACACTCTGGAAACACCATATATTTT | CASSELYRHSGNTIYF
TRBJ2-1 | . | TRBV27 | 14 | TRBD2 | TGTGCCAGCATAGGGACTAGCACCTACAATGAGCAGTTCTTC | CASIGTSTYNEQFF
TRBJ1-2 | . | TRBV29-1 | 13 | . | TGCAGCGTTAATTCCGGGACGGTCTATGGCTACACCTTC | CSVNSGTVYGYTF
TRBJ2-7 | . | TRBV13 | 12 | . | TGTGCCAGCAGCACTAACCCCTACGAGCAGTACTTC | CASSTNPYEQYF
TRBJ1-1 | . | TRBV9 | 15 | TRBD1 | TGTGCCAGCAGCGTAGCCGGGACAGCTAACACTGAAGCTTTCTTT | CASSVAGTANTEAFF
TRBJ1-1 | . | TRBV25-1 | 9 | . | TGCCGCAGCTCCCACCGGGCTTTCTTT | CRSSHRAFF
TRBJ1-1 | . | TRBV7-8 | 15 | . | TGTGCCAGCAGCTTAGGTCCGGGAATGAACACTGAAGCTTTCTTT | CASSLGPGMNTEAFF
TRBJ2-2 | . | TRBV5-4 | 16 | TRBD2 | TGTGCCAGCAGCTGGGGGACTAGCGTGAACACCGGGGAGCTGTTTTTT | CASSWGTSVNTGELFF